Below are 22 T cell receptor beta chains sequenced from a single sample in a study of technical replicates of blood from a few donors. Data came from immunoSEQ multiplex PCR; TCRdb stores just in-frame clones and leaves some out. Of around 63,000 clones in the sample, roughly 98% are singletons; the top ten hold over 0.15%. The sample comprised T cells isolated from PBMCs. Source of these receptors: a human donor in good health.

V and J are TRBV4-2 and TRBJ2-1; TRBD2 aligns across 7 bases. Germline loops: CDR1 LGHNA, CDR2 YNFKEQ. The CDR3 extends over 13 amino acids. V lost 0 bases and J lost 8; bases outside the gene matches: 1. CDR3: CASSQELAHEQFF. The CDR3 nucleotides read TGTGCCAGCAGCCAAGAACTAGCGCATGAGCAGTTCTTC.

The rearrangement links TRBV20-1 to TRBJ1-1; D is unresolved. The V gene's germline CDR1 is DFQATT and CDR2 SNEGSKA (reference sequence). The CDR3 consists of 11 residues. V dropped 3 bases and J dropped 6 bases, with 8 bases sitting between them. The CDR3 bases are TGCAGTGCTAGGCGCAGCGCTGAAGCTTTCTTT. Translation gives CSARRSAEAFF.

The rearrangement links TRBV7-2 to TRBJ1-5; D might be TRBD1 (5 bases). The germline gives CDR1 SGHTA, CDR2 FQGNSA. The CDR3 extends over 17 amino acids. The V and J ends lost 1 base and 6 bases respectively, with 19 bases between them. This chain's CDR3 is CASSLGSGYSLGQPQHF. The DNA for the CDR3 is TGTGCCAGCAGCTTAGGTTCAGGGTATAGCTTGGGTCAGCCCCAGCATTTT.

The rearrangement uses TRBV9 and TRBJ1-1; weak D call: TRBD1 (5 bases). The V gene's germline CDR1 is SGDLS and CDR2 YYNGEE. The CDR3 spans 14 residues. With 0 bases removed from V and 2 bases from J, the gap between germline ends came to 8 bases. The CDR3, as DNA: TGTGCCAGCAGCGTAGATCAGGGTAACACTGAAGCTTTCTTT. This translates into CASSVDQGNTEAFF.

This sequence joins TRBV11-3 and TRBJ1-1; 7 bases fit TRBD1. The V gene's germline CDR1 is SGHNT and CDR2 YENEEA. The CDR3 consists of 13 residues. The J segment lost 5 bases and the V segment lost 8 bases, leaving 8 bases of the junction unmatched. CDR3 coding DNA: TGTGCCAGCGGAAACAGGGGAGGAACTGAAGCTTTCTTT. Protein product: CASGNRGGTEAFF.

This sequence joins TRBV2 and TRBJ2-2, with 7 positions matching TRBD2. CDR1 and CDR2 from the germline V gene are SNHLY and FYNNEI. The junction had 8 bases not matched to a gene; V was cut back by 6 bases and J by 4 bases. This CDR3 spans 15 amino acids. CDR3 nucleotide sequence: TGTGCCAGCAGCGGACTAGTAACGGCCACCGGGGAGCTGTTTTTT. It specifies CASSGLVTATGELFF. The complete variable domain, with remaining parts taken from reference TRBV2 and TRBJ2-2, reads EPEVTQTPSHQVTQMGQEVILRCVPISNHLYFYWYRQILGQKVEFLVSFYNNEISEKSEIFDDQFSVERPDGSNFTLKIRSTKLEDSAMYFCASSGLVTATGELFFGEGSRLTVL.

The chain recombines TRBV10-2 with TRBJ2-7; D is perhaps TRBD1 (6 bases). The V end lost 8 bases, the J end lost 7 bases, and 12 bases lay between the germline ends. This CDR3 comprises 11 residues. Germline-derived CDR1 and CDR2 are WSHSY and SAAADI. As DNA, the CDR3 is TGCGCCAGCTCAGGGGCTAGAGAGCAGTACTTC. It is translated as CASSGAREQYF.

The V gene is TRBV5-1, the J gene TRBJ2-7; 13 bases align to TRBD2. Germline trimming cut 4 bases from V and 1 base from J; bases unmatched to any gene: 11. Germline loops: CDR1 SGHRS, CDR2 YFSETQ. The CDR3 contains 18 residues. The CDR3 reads CASSKSPTSGRGSYEQYF. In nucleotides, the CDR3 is TGCGCCAGCAGCAAAAGTCCCACTAGCGGGAGGGGGTCCTACGAGCAGTACTTC.

The CDR3: CASGLGQGSNEQFF. CDR3 sequence (DNA): TGTGCTAGTGGTTTGGGGCAGGGAAGCAATGAGCAGTTCTTC. This chain joins TRBV12-5 and TRBJ2-1; the D gene is possibly TRBD1 (5 bases). The CDR3 sequence is 14 residues long. The V end was cut by 1 base, the J end by 6 bases, with 10 bases between. Looked up from germline, CDR1 is LGHNT and CDR2 is FRNRAP.

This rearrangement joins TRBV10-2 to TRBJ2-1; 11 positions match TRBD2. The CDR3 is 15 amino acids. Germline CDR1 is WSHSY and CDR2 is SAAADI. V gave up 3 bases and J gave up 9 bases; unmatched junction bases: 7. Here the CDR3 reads CASSDSGGVLSEQFF. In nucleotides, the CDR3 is TGCGCCAGCAGTGATAGCGGGGGGGTATTAAGTGAGCAGTTCTTC.

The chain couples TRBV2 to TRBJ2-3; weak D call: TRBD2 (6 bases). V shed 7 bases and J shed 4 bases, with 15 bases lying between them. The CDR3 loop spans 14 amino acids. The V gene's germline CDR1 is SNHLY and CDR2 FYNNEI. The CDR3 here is CASKEGDLSDTQYF. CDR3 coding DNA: TGTGCCAGCAAGGAAGGGGACTTATCAGATACGCAGTATTTT.

The CDR3 is CASSLSNQPQHF. Written as DNA, the CDR3 is TGTGCCAGTAGCCTTTCCAATCAGCCCCAGCATTTT. The chain has TRBV19 and TRBJ1-5, with D unresolved. The germline CDR1 and CDR2 sequences are LNHDA and SQIVND (reference sequence). The ends were cut back, 6 bases at V and 3 bases at J, with 6 bases in the middle. The CDR3 is 12 residues long.

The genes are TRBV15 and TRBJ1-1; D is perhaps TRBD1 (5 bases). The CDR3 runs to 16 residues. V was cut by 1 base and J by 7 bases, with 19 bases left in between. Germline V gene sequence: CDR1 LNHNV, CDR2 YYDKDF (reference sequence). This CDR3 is CATSRGGLGGPFEAFF. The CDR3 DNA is TGTGCCACCAGCAGAGGAGGCCTGGGGGGTCCTTTTGAAGCTTTCTTT. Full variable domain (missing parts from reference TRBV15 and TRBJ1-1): DAMVIQNPRYQVTQFGKPVTLSCSQTLNHNVMYWYQQKSSQAPKLLFHYYDKDFNNEADTPDNFQSRRPNTSFCFLDIRSPGLGDTAMYLCATSRGGLGGPFEAFFGQGTRLTVV.

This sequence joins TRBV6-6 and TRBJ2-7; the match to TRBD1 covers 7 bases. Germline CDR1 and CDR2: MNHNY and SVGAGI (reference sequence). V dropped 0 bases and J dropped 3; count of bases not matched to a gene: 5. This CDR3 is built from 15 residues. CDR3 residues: CASSYSGAGGYEQYF. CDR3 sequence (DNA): TGTGCCAGCAGTTACTCGGGTGCAGGGGGCTACGAGCAGTACTTC.

As DNA, the CDR3 is TGTGCCAGCAGTTACTCGGTTACGCGGGTGGCAGATACGCAGTATTTT. It encodes CASSYSVTRVADTQYF. V and J are TRBV6-5 and TRBJ2-3, with a tentative D call TRBD2 (5 bases). CDR1 and CDR2 from the germline V gene are MNHEY and SVGAGI. With 0 bases removed from V and 4 bases from J, the gap between germline ends came to 14 bases. This CDR3 is 16 amino acids long.

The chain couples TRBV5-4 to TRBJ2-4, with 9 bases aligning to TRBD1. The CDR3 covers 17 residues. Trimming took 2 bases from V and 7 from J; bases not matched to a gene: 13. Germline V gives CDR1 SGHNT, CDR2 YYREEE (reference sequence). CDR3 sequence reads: CASSFLPSTGGVNIQYF. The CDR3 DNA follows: TGTGCCAGCAGCTTCCTCCCAAGTACAGGGGGCGTCAACATTCAGTACTTC. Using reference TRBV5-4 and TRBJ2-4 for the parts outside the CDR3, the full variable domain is ETGVTQSPTHLIKTRGQQVTLRCSSQSGHNTVSWYQQALGQGPQFIFQYYREEENGRGNFPPRFSGLQFPNYSSELNVNALELDDSALYLCASSFLPSTGGVNIQYFGAGTRLSVL.

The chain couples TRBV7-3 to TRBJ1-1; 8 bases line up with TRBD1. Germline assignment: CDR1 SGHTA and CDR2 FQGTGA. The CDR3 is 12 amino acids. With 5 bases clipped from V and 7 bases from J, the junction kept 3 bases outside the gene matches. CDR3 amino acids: CASSETGGEAFF. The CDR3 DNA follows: TGTGCCAGCAGCGAAACAGGGGGTGAAGCTTTCTTT.

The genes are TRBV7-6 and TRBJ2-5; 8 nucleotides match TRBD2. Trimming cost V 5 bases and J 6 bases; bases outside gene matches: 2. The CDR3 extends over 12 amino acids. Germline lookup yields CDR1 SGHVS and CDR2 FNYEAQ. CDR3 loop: CASSRLAQTQYF. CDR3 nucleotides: TGTGCCAGCAGCAGACTAGCGCAGACCCAGTACTTC. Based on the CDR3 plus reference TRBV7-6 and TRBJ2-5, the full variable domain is GAGVSQSPRYKVTKRGQDVALRCDPISGHVSLYWYRQALGQGPEFLTYFNYEAQQDKSGLPNDRFSAERPEGSISTLTIQRTEQRDSAMYRCASSRLAQTQYFGPGTRLLVL.

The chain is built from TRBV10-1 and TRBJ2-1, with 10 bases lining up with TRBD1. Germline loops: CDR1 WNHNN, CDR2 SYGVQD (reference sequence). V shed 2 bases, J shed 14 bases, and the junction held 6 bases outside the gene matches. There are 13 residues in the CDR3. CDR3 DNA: TGCGCCAGCAGTGAGGGAGGGACAGGGGACGAGTTCTTC. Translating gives CASSEGGTGDEFF.

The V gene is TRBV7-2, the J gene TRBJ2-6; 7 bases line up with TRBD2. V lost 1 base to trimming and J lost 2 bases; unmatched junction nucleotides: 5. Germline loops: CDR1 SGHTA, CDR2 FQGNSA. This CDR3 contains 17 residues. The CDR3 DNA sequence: TGTGCCAGCAGCTTAGGGTTTGGGGGGGCTGGGGCCAACGTCCTGACTTTC. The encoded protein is CASSLGFGGAGANVLTF. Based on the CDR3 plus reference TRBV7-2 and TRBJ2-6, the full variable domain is GAGVSQSPSNKVTEKGKDVELRCDPISGHTALYWYRQSLGQGLEFLIYFQGNSAPDKSGLPSDRFSAERTGGSVSTLTIQRTQQEDSAVYLCASSLGFGGAGANVLTFGAGSRLTVL.

The CDR3 region is CASSEGTGRNYEQYF. The CDR3, as DNA: TGCGCCAGCAGCGAAGGGACAGGGCGGAACTACGAGCAGTACTTC. The chain couples TRBV4-1 to TRBJ2-7; 9 bases are a match to TRBD1. The CDR3 length is 15 residues. After removal of 5 bases from V and 3 bases from J, the junction contained 8 bases not matched to a gene. In germline, CDR1 is MGHRA, CDR2 YSYEKL.

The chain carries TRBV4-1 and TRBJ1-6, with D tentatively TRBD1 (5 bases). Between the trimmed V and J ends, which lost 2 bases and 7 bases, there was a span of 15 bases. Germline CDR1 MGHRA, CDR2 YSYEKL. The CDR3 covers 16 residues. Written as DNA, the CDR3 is TGCGCCAGCAGCCAACCGACTGACAGTCGCAATTCACCCCTCCACTTT. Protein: CASSQPTDSRNSPLHF.